This entry concerns a single T cell receptor (beta chain). The data are from a study of blood T cell repertoires in COVID-19. Study background: Samples representing acute and convalescent COVID-19 were sourced from the United States, Italy and Spain. PBMCs, B-cell-depleted T cells, or T cells were the source of the cDNA or gDNA that made up the material.

The CDR3 length is 15 residues. Germline CDR1 reads SGDLS; CDR2 reads YYNGEE. Trimming removed 0 bases from V and 4 bases from J, with 13 bases in between. Original processing methods: Quantification of nucleated cells was approximated via reference gene primer amplification. Sequencing was performed with immunoSEQ multiplex PCR; in TCRdb, only in-frame clones are kept and a portion is missing. D and trimming were read from the DNA, whereas the V and J calls and clone size are those reported in that table. The sample has approximately 90,000 clones, about 80% seen once. The receptor comes from a human donor in a cohort sampled during active COVID-19. Material for sequencing was peripheral blood. The V call is TRBV9, the J call TRBJ1-2; D remains unclear. The CDR3 nucleotides read TGTGCCAGCAGCGTAGGGGGAGGGAGAACCTATGGCTACACCTTC. Amino acids: CASSVGGGRTYGYTF.